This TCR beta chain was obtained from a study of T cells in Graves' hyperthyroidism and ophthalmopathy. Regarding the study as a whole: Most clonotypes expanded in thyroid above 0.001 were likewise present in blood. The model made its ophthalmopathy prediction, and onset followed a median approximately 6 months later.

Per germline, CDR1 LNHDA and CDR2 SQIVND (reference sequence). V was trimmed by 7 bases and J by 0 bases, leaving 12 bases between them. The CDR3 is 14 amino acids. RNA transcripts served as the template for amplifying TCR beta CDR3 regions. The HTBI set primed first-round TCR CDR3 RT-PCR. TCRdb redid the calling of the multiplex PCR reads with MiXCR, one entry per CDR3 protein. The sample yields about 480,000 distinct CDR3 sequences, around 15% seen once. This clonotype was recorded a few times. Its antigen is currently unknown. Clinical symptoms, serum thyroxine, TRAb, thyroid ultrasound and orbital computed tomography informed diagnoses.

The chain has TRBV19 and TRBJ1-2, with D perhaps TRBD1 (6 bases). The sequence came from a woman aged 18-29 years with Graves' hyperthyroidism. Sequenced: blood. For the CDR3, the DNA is TGTGCCAGTATGGAGAGGGACACTAACTATGGCTACACCTTC. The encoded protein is CASMERDTNYGYTF.